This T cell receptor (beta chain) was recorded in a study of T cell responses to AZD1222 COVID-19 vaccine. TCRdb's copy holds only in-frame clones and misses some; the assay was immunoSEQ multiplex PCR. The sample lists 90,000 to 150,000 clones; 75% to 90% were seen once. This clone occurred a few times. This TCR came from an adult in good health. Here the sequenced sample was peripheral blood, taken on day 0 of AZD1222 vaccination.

CDR3 protein: CASRVTSGVTDTQYF. The CDR3 DNA reads as TGCGCCAGCAGGGTGACTAGCGGGGTTACAGATACGCAGTATTTT. The J gene is TRBJ2-3, the V gene TRBV5-1, with TRBD2 identical over 11 bases. The V segment lost 5 bases and the J segment 3 bases; nucleotides outside the gene matches: 5. From germline, CDR1 is SGHRS and CDR2 YFSETQ. CDR3 size: 15 residues. Using reference TRBV5-1 and TRBJ2-3 for the parts outside the CDR3, the full variable domain is KAGVTQTPRYLIKTRGQQVTLSCSPISGHRSVSWYQQTPGQGLQFLFEYFSETQRNKGNFPGRFSGRQFSNSRSEMNVSTLELGDSALYLCASRVTSGVTDTQYFGPGTRLTVL.